A single T cell receptor (beta chain) is shown here with its context. Its antigen is undetermined. Profiling relied on immunoSEQ multiplex PCR, and the TCRdb table lists in-frame clones only, not all of them. The data contain some 99,000 clones, roughly 90% of them singletons. This entry comes from a study of T cell responses to AZD1222 COVID-19 vaccine. CDR1 SQVTM and CDR2 ANQGSEA come from the germline V gene. The CDR3 has 13 residues. Trimming took 7 bases from V and 3 from J, leaving 15 bases between them. Study-level results: Females outnumbered males among donors, who were mostly white British; clonal diversity was possibly underestimated. The reported proportion of spike-specific TCRs targeting unmutated variant regions was nearly half. Spike regions recognized by vaccine-associated CD4 TCRs spanned the protein, led by 160-218 and 743-854.

The genes are TRBV29-1 and TRBJ1-1; the D is unclear. This specimen was peripheral blood, taken on day 0 of AZD1222 vaccination. The sequence derives from an adult in good health. The CDR3 loop is CSAPSGAYTEAFF. CDR3 bases: TGCAGCGCACCCTCGGGAGCATACACTGAAGCTTTCTTT.